The rows below give T cell receptor beta chains drawn from one sample of a study of CD8 T cells in ankylosing spondylitis. TCRdb passed the 5' RACE reads through MiXCR, listing each CDR3 protein once. The sample includes about 400,000 distinct CDR3 sequences, 20% of them seen just once. The sample consisted of blood, either unsorted or a sorted T cell fraction (not recorded which). Receptors were obtained from a male donor with ankylosing spondylitis or in good health (not recorded which). Each CDR3 is given with its conserved first and last residue. D genes are given only for firm matches. Part of the rows lack a size; the others show once, few, many or a class for expanded clones.

length,size,V,J,D,CDR3,DNA
16,many,TRBV12-3/TRBV12-4,TRBJ2-1,NA,CASSLGGPSSYNEQFF,TGTGCCAGCAGTTTAGGAGGGCCCAGCTCCTACAATGAGCAGTTCTTC
14,NA,TRBV12-3/TRBV12-4,TRBJ2-5,NA,CASSLARYQETQYF,TGTGCCAGCAGTTTGGCTCGTTACCAAGAGACCCAGTACTTC
15,NA,TRBV6-1,TRBJ2-3,NA,CASSKEAVGGDTQYF,TGTGCCAGCAGTAAAGAGGCGGTCGGAGGGGATACGCAGTATTTT
15,NA,TRBV4-1,TRBJ1-1,NA,CASSQDKGGLDEAFF,TGCGCCAGCAGCCAGGACAAAGGAGGGTTGGACGAAGCTTTCTTT
18,NA,TRBV2,TRBJ2-2,NA,CAFCQHLRDSPSAGELFF,TGTGCCTTCTGTCAACATCTCCGGGACTCCCCTTCGGCCGGGGAGCTGTTTTTT
17,few,TRBV12-3/TRBV12-4,TRBJ2-7,NA,CASSFPKGGAFSYEQYF,TGTGCCAGCAGTTTCCCTAAAGGGGGGGCCTTCTCCTACGAGCAGTACTTC
15,NA,TRBV30,TRBJ2-2,TRBD1,CAWSRDRGLSGELFF,TGTGCCTGGAGTAGGGACAGGGGGCTTAGCGGGGAGCTGTTTTTT
14,NA,TRBV5-1,TRBJ2-7,NA,CASSFSGVGDEQYF,TGCGCCAGCAGCTTCTCAGGGGTCGGGGACGAGCAGTACTTC
12,NA,TRBV29-1,TRBJ2-7,TRBD1,CSVDRAGDEQYF,TGCAGCGTCGACAGGGCGGGCGACGAGCAGTACTTC
13,few,TRBV18,TRBJ2-1,NA,CASSPPSDNEQFF,TGTGCCAGCTCACCACCTAGCGATAATGAGCAGTTCTTC
15,few,TRBV12-3/TRBV12-4,TRBJ2-5,NA,CASSPDYLGVETQYF,TGTGCCAGCAGTCCCGATTATCTAGGCGTGGAGACCCAGTACTTC
13,NA,TRBV28,TRBJ2-7,NA,CASSQHRVGEQYF,TGTGCCAGCAGTCAGCACAGGGTCGGCGAGCAGTACTTC
12,NA,TRBV15,TRBJ2-2,NA,CATSGNTGELFF,TGTGCCACCAGCGGAAACACCGGGGAGCTGTTTTTT
11,NA,TRBV30,TRBJ2-7,NA,CAWSVGYEQYF,TGTGCCTGGAGTGTAGGCTACGAGCAGTACTTC
13,NA,TRBV7-9,TRBJ2-7,NA,CASSLSQSREQYF,TGTGCCAGCAGCCTCTCACAGAGTAGAGAGCAGTACTTC
15,few,TRBV27,TRBJ2-7,TRBD2,CASSTGGGDSYEQYF,TGTGCCAGCAGTACGGGCGGGGGGGATTCCTACGAGCAGTACTTC
15,few,TRBV3-1,TRBJ1-2,NA,CASSQETVFDYGYTF,TGTGCCAGCAGCCAAGAGACGGTGTTTGACTATGGCTACACCTTC
12,few,TRBV18,TRBJ2-1,NA,CASSDLLNEQFF,TGTGCCAGCTCCGATCTCCTTAATGAGCAGTTCTTC